One sample yielded the 15 T cell receptor beta chains listed below, sequenced in a study of T-cell memory formation after mild COVID-19. TCRdb used MiXCR to reprocess the 5' RACE reads, holding one entry per CDR3 protein. Counted here are approximately 430,000 distinct CDR3 sequences, about a quarter occurring once; the ten biggest clones make up under 15%. The sequenced material came from PBMCs or a T cell subset sorted from them (not recorded which). All receptors come from an adult woman who had mild COVID-19 (a few samples of this study predate the infection). Cell type and time point are not known.

The chain combines TRBV24-1 with TRBJ1-1; 9 bases align to TRBD1. The length of the CDR3 is 15 residues. The germline gives CDR1 KGHDR, CDR2 SFDVKD. Trimming removed 4 bases from V and 6 bases from J; junction bases left unmatched: 8. The CDR3 DNA is TGTGCCACCAGTGACCCCGGGACAGGGAATCCTGAAGCTTTCTTT. Its protein is CATSDPGTGNPEAFF.

This chain links TRBV12-3 or TRBV12-4 with TRBJ2-3, with 7 bases matching TRBD1. Losses at the gene ends were 5 bases for V and 4 bases for J; bases not matched to a gene: 6. The CDR3 totals 14 residues. The CDR3 sequence: CASSHGQEADTQYF. The CDR3 bases are TGTGCCAGCAGTCACGGACAGGAGGCAGATACGCAGTATTTT.

Only a few counts were recorded for this clonotype. The CDR3 is CASSPPQGAGVNTQYF. The CDR3 DNA reads TGTGCCAGCTCACCGCCACAGGGGGCTGGGGTAAATACGCAGTATTTT. J is TRBJ2-3 and V is TRBV18, with 9 bases identical to TRBD1. CDR3 length: 16 residues. CDR1 and CDR2 (germline): KGHSH, LQKENI. The V and J ends lost 3 bases and 7 bases, in that order; junction bases with no gene match: 11.

On this clonotype itself: The CDR3 carries no conserved terminal phenylalanine or tryptophan, so it likely arises from a read error. The chain is built from TRBV5-1 and TRBJ2-7, with 10 bases identical to TRBD2. Germline CDR1 is SGHRS and CDR2 is YFSETQ. Unmatched junction bases numbered 7, after V lost 4 bases and J lost 3 bases. The CDR3 runs to 15 residues. The CDR3 DNA is TGCGCCAGCAGCGCAGGGACTAGCGACCACTACGAGCAGTACTTG. Amino acids: CASSAGTSDHYEQYL.

The chain carries TRBV29-1 and TRBJ1-1, with 7 bases aligning to TRBD1. Germline trimming cut 5 bases from V and 0 bases from J; bases unmatched to any gene: 3. Germline CDR1 reads SQVTM; CDR2 reads ANQGSEA. The CDR3 length is 13 residues. This CDR3 is CSVPGQLNTEAFF. The CDR3 bases are TGCAGCGTTCCGGGACAGTTGAACACTGAAGCTTTCTTT.

The sample holds a few counts of this clonotype. The gene calls are TRBV5-1 and TRBJ2-2; TRBD1 is a possible D gene (5 bases). Germline values: CDR1 SGHRS, CDR2 YFSETQ. Trimming shortened V by 5 bases and J by 2 bases, and 16 bases separated the two germline ends. This CDR3 spans 16 amino acids. The CDR3 reads CASSFAPTDNTGELFF. CDR3 nucleotide sequence: TGCGCCAGCAGTTTTGCTCCGACAGACAACACCGGGGAGCTGTTTTTT.

This clonotype appeared a few times. The chain links TRBV4-1 to TRBJ2-2; tentatively, D is TRBD1 or TRBD2 (6 bases each). V was clipped by 0 bases and J by 4 bases, with 9 bases between them. The germline V gene has CDR1 MGHRA and CDR2 YSYEKL. The CDR3 has 15 residues. CDR3 protein: CASSQDRGATGELFF. CDR3 nucleotides: TGCGCCAGCAGCCAAGATAGGGGGGCCACCGGGGAGCTGTTTTTT.

This clonotype was seen a few times. The chain has TRBV7-9 and TRBJ2-3; 7 nucleotides line up with TRBD1. The CDR3 loop spans 14 amino acids. Looked up from germline, CDR1 is SEHNR and CDR2 is FQNEAQ (reference sequence). J lost 2 bases, V lost 3 bases, and 2 bases had no gene match. DNA of the CDR3: TGTGCCAGCAGCTTGACAGGGATCACAGATACGCAGTATTTT. Its protein is CASSLTGITDTQYF.

This clonotype was picked up a small number of times. The chain is built from TRBV14 and TRBJ2-7; tentatively, D is TRBD1 (5 bases). In germline, CDR1 is SGHDN, CDR2 FVKESK. V shed 3 bases and J shed 1 base, with 13 bases lying between them. This CDR3 comprises 15 residues. The CDR3 loop reads CASSQVMQGSYEQYF. DNA of the CDR3: TGTGCCAGCAGCCAGGTTATGCAGGGATCCTACGAGCAGTACTTC.

This clonotype was seen a handful of times. The CDR3 reads CAIRGVQETQYF. The CDR3 coding sequence is TGTGCCATACGTGGGGTCCAAGAGACCCAGTACTTC. The rearrangement links TRBV10-3 to TRBJ2-5; D gene uncertain. V lost 9 bases to trimming and J lost 1 base, with 9 bases between them. Germline CDR1 is ENHRY and CDR2 is SYGVKD. The CDR3 contains 12 residues.

This sequence joins TRBV7-9 and TRBJ2-2; 7 bases agree with TRBD2. The ends lost 2 bases at V and 2 bases at J; junction bases unmatched: 8. There are 17 residues in the CDR3. Germline V gene lookup returns CDR1 SEHNR and CDR2 FQNEAQ (reference sequence). The CDR3 DNA sequence: TGTGCCAGCAGCTTACCCTCAGGACTAGACAACACCGGGGAGCTGTTTTTT. Translating gives CASSLPSGLDNTGELFF.

V usage is TRBV5-1 and J usage is TRBJ1-1; the D is unclear. The CDR3 is 15 amino acids. The germline gives CDR1 SGHRS, CDR2 YFSETQ. Trimming cost V 0 bases and J 7 bases, with 16 bases left between them. Here the CDR3 reads CASSLGPGRIIEAFF. CDR3 in DNA: TGCGCCAGCAGCTTGGGACCTGGCAGAATAATTGAAGCTTTCTTT.

This clonotype was picked up a small number of times. V gene TRBV24-1 combines with J gene TRBJ1-5; no clear D. This CDR3 comprises 13 residues. Deletions cut 9 bases from V and 3 bases from J, with 11 bases between. In germline, CDR1 is KGHDR, CDR2 SFDVKD. CDR3 protein: CATSRDDNQPQHF. The CDR3 DNA sequence: TGTGCCACCTCCCGAGACGACAATCAGCCCCAGCATTTT.

V gene TRBV29-1 combines with J gene TRBJ1-4; maybe TRBD1 (5 bases). The germline V and J ends were trimmed by 7 bases and 4 bases, with 16 bases remaining between them. This CDR3 has 14 amino acids. Germline CDR1 and CDR2: SQVTM and ANQGSEA. In DNA, the CDR3 is TGCAGCGCCGAGGGGCCACACGGTAATGAAAAACTGTTTTTT. Translation gives CSAEGPHGNEKLFF.

In its sample, this clonotype was seen a few times. CDR3 DNA sequence: TGCGCCAGCAGTATGGGGTATAGCAATCAGCCCCAGCATTTT. Translation gives CASSMGYSNQPQHF. The chain uses TRBV10-2 and TRBJ1-5; D unresolved. V was cut by 5 bases and J by 0 bases, with 8 bases left in between. The CDR3 runs to 14 residues. CDR1 and CDR2 from the germline V gene are WSHSY and SAAADI.